This T cell receptor (beta chain) was documented in a study of blood T cell repertoires in COVID-19. This CDR3 has 15 residues. Trimming at V came to 3 bases and at J to 5 bases, leaving 8 bases not matched to a gene. Germline V gene data show CDR1 as ENHRY and CDR2 as SYGVKD. Data came from immunoSEQ multiplex PCR; TCRdb stores just in-frame clones and leaves some out. The sample comprises 47,000 or so clones, around 86% of which are singletons, and about 20% rests with the top ten. V and J are TRBV10-3 and TRBJ1-1; 8 nucleotides align to TRBD1. The sequenced sample was peripheral blood. The sequence was obtained from a woman older than 75 with COVID-19, enrolled during active disease. CDR3 nucleotide sequence: TGTGCCATCAGTGACCAGGGGGCGCGAGGTACTGAAGCTTTCTTT. This encodes CAISDQGARGTEAFF.